The TCR beta chain under discussion was sequenced for a study of T-cell reconstitution after alpha-beta-depleted transplantation in children. Library preparation (for TCRbeta) was performed with unique molecular identifiers. TCRdb redid the calling of the PCR reads with MiXCR, one entry per CDR3 protein. The sample records approximately 590,000 distinct CDR3 sequences, about 11% being singletons. The CDR3 extends over 13 amino acids. Germline V gene lookup returns CDR1 KGHDR and CDR2 SFDVKD. Trimming removed 5 bases at V and 7 bases at J, with 11 bases between. The V and J genes are TRBV24-1 and TRBJ2-1; D is unclear. The TCR comes from a human donor who donated a stem cell graft to a child with acute myeloid leukemia. The sample in question was PBMCs from the stem cell graft donor, obtained from the stem cell graft. In DNA, the CDR3 is TGTGCCACCAGTGTAAGTTTGGGGAATGAGCAGTTCTTC. It translates to CATSVSLGNEQFF.